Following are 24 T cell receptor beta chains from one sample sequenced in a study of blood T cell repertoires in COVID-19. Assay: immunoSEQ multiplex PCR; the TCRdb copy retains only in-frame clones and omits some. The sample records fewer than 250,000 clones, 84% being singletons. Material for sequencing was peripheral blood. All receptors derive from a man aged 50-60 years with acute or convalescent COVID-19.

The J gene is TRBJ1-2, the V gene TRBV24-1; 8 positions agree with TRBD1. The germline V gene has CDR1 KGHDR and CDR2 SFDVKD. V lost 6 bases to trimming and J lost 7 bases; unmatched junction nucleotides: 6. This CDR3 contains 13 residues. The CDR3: CATSPGQGGGYTF. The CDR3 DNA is TGTGCCACCAGTCCAGGACAGGGTGGTGGCTACACCTTC.

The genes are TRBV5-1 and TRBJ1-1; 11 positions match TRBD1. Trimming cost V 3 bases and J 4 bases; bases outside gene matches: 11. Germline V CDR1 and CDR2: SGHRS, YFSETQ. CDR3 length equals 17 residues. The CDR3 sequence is CASSSWTGGSGSTEAFF. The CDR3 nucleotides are TGCGCCAGCAGCTCCTGGACAGGGGGCTCAGGTAGCACTGAAGCTTTCTTT.

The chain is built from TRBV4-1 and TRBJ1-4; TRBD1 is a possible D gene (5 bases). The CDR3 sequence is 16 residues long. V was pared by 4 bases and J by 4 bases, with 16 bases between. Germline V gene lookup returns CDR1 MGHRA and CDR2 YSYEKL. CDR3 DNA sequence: TGCGCCAGCAGCCGGCTAGGAGACAGAGATAATGAAAAACTGTTTTTT. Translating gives CASSRLGDRDNEKLFF.

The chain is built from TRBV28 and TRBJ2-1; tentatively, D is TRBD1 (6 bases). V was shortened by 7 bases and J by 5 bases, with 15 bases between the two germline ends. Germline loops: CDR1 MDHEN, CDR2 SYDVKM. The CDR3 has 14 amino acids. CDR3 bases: TGTGCCAGCACACCCGGACAGCTGCACAATGAGCAGTTCTTC. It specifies CASTPGQLHNEQFF.

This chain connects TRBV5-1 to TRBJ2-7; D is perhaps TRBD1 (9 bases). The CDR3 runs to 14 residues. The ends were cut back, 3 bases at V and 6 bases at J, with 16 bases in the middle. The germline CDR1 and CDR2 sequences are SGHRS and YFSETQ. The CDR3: CASSSGQGTSEQYF. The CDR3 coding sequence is TGCGCCAGCAGCTCCGGACAGGGGACTAGCGAGCAGTACTTC.

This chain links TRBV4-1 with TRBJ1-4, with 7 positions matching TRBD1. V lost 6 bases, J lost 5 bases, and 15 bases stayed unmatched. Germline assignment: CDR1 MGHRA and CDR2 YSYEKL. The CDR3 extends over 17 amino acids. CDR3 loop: CASRGNRGVGLNEKLFF. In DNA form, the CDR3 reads TGCGCCAGCAGGGGTAACAGGGGAGTGGGGTTAAATGAAAAACTGTTTTTT.

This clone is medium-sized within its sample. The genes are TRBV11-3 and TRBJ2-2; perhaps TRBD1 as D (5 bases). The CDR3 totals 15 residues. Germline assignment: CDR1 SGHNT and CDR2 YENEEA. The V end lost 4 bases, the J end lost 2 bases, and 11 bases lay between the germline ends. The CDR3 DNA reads TGTGCCAGCAGCTCGTACAGGATTAACACCGGGGAGCTGTTTTTT. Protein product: CASSSYRINTGELFF.

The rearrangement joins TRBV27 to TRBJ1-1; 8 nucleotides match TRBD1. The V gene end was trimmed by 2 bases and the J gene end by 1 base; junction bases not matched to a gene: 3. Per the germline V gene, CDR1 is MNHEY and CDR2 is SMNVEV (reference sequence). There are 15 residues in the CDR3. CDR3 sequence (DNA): TGTGCCAGCAGTTTAGAGGGACAGGAGAACACTGAAGCTTTCTTT. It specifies CASSLEGQENTEAFF.

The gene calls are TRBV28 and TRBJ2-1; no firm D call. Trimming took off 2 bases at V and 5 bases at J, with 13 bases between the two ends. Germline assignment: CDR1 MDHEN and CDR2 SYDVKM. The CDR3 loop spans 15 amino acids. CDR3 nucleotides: TGTGCCAGCAGTTTAGGCGACACTCGGAACAATGAGCAGTTCTTC. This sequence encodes CASSLGDTRNNEQFF.

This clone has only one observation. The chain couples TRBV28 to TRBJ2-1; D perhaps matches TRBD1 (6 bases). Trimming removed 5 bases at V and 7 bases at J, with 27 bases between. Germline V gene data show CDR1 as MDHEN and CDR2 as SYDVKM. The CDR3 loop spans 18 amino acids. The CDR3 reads CASSHIYSGVPIWNEQFF. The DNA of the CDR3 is TGTGCCAGCAGTCACATCTACTCAGGGGTCCCCATATGGAATGAGCAGTTCTTC.

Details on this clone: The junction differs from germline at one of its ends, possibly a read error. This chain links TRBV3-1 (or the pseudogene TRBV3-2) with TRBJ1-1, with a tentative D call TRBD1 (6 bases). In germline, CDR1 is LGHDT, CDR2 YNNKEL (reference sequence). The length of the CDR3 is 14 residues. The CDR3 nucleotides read TGTGCCAGCAGACAAGAAACAGGGTACACTGAAGCTTTCTTT. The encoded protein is CASRQETGYTEAFF.

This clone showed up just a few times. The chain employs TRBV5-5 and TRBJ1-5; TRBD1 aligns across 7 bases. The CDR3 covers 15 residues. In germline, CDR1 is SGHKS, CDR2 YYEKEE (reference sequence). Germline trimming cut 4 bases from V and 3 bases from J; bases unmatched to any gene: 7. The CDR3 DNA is TGTGCCAGCAGCCAAACAGGGGCTGACAATCAGCCCCAGCATTTT. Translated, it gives CASSQTGADNQPQHF.

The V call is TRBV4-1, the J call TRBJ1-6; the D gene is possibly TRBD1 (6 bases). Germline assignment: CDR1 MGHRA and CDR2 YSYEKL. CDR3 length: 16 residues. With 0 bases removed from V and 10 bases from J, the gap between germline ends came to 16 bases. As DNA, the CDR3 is TGCGCCAGCAGCCAAGATTGGGGGCTTTTAGGGTCACCCCTCCACTTT. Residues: CASSQDWGLLGSPLHF.

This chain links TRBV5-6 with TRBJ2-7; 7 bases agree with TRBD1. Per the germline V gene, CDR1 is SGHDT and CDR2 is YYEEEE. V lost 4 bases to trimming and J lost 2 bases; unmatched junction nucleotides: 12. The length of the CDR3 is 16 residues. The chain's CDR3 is CASSPYDRDSTYEQYF. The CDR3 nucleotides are TGTGCCAGCAGCCCGTACGACAGGGACAGTACCTACGAGCAGTACTTC.

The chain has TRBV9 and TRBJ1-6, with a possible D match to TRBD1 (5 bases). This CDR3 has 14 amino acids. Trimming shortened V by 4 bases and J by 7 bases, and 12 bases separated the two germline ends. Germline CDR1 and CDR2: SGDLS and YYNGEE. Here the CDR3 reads CASSPGVSNSPLHF. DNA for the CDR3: TGTGCCAGCAGCCCGGGGGTTTCGAATTCACCCCTCCACTTT.

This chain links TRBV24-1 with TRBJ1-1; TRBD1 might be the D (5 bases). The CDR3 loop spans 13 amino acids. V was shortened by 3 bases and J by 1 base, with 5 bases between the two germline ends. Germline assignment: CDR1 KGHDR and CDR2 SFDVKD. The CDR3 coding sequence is TGTGCCACCAGTGATCAGGGGAACACTGAAGCTTTCTTT. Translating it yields CATSDQGNTEAFF.

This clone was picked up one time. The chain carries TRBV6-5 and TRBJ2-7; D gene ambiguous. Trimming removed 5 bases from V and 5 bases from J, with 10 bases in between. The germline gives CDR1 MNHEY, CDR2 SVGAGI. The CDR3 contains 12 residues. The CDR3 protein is CASSRGSNEQYF. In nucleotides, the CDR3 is TGTGCCAGCAGTCGAGGCAGTAACGAGCAGTACTTC.

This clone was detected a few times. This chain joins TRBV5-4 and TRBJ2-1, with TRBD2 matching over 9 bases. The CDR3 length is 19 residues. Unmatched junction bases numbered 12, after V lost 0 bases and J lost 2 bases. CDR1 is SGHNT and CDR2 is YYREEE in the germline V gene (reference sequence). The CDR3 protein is CASSLGTRTREGAYNEQFF. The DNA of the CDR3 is TGTGCCAGCAGCTTGGGGACGAGAACGCGGGAGGGCGCCTACAATGAGCAGTTCTTC.

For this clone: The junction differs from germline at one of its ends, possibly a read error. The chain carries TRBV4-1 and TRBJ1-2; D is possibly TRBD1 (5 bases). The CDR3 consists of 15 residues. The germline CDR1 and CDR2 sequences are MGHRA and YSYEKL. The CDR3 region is CASRQVGGKDYGYTF. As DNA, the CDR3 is TGCGCCAGCAGACAAGTCGGGGGTAAAGACTATGGCTACACCTTC.

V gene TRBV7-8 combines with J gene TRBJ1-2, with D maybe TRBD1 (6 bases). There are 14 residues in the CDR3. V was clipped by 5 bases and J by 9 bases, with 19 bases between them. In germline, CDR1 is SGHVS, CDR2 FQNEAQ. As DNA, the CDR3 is TGTGCCAGCAGCGCCAGGGCCTTGGGGGCTAGCTACACCTTC. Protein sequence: CASSARALGASYTF.

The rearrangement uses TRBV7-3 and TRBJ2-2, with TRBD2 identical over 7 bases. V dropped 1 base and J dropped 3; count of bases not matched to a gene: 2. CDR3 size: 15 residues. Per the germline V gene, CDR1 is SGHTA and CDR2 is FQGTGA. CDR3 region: CASSLISGYTGELFF. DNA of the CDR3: TGTGCCAGCAGCTTAATTAGCGGGTACACCGGGGAGCTGTTTTTT.

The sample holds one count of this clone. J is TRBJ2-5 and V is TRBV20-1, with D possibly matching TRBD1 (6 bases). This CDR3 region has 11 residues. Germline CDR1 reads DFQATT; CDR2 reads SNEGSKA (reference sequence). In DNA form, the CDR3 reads TGCAGGGCAGGGGACCAAGAGACCCAGTACTTC. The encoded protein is CRAGDQETQYF.

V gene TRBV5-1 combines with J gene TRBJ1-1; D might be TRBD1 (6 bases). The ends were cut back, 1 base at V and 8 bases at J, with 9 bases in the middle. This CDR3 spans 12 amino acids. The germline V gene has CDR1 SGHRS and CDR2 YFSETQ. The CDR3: CASSLLGAEAFF. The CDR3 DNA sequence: TGCGCCAGCAGCTTGTTGGGGGCGGAAGCTTTCTTT.

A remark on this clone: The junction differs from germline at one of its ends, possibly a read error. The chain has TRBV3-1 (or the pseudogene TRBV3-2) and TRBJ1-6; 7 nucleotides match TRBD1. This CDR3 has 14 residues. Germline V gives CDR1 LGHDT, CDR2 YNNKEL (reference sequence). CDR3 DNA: TGTGCCAGCAGCCAAAGAACAGGGGATTCACCCCCCCACTTT. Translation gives CASSQRTGDSPPHF.